The 27 T cell receptor beta chains presented below share a single source sample, sequenced in a study of blood T cells in healthy people across ages. For the second PCR, which ran for roughly 7 to 11 cycles, a sample-barcoded 5' primer and a J-beta primer mix were used. MiXCR, applied by TCRdb to the 5' RACE reads, yields one record per CDR3 protein. The table lists approximately 780,000 distinct CDR3 sequences, 25% to 30% of them singletons, with about 3% in the top ten. The same sample was also used in a study of T cells of mothers and their children.

The specimen was blood. The receptors were sampled from a boy between 10 and 17 years old in good health.

This clonotype has more than one count but fewer than ten. This rearrangement joins TRBV6-1 to TRBJ2-5, with D perhaps being TRBD1 or TRBD2 (5 bases each). TRBJ2-7 matches the DNA end more closely, so the J call is doubtful. CDR1 is MNHNS and CDR2 is SASEGT in the germline V gene. The CDR3 runs 16 residues. The chain's CDR3 is CASRELPRDGSYEQYF. For the CDR3, the DNA is TGTGCCAGCAGAGAACTCCCCAGGGACGGAAGCTACGAGCAGTACTTC.

This clonotype has a handful of counts. The V and J genes are TRBV29-1 and TRBJ2-7; D tentatively fits TRBD1 or TRBD2 (5 bases each). The CDR3 runs to 15 residues. Germline V gene lookup returns CDR1 SQVTM and CDR2 ANQGSEA. Trimming removed 6 bases at V and 1 base at J, with 19 bases between. The CDR3 loop reads CSVEVGDGRSYEQYF. Here the CDR3 DNA reads TGCAGCGTCGAGGTTGGGGACGGACGGTCCTACGAGCAGTACTTC.

This clonotype was counted between two and nine times. J is TRBJ1-2 and V is TRBV9; TRBD1 aligns across 9 bases. Germline values: CDR1 SGDLS, CDR2 YYNGEE. The CDR3 covers 15 residues. J gave up 2 bases and V 2 bases, and 4 bases lay outside the gene matches. For the CDR3, the DNA is TGTGCCAGCAGCGTCCGGGACAGGGACAACTATGGCTACACCTTC. Protein sequence: CASSVRDRDNYGYTF.

This clonotype was seen only a few times. This chain joins TRBV29-1 and TRBJ2-3; TRBD1 agrees at 9 bases. The CDR3 has 15 residues. V lost 5 bases and J lost 3; bases outside the gene matches: 9. CDR1 is SQVTM, CDR2 ANQGSEA, per germline. CDR3 region: CSVSTGGYGTDTQYF. DNA for the CDR3: TGCAGCGTTTCTACAGGGGGCTACGGTACAGATACGCAGTATTTT.

This clonotype was detected a few times. The rearrangement links TRBV24-1 to TRBJ2-5, with D perhaps TRBD1 (6 bases). The CDR3 covers 13 residues. Germline V lookup: CDR1 KGHDR, CDR2 SFDVKD. V was shortened by 7 bases and J by 3 bases, with 11 bases between the two germline ends. The CDR3 protein is CATRAPGEETQYF. CDR3 nucleotide sequence: TGTGCCACCAGGGCCCCAGGGGAAGAGACCCAGTACTTC.

There are a few counts of this clonotype. The rearrangement joins TRBV12-3 or TRBV12-4 to TRBJ2-5, with 8 bases lining up with TRBD2. This CDR3 has 15 residues. With 2 bases clipped from V and 5 bases from J, the junction kept 7 bases outside the gene matches. CDR3 in DNA: TGTGCCAGCAGTTTAATACGGGGGGGCCGCGAGACCCAGTACTTC. Residues: CASSLIRGGRETQYF.

V gene TRBV20-1 combines with J gene TRBJ2-1; 10 bases align to TRBD2. After removal of 5 bases from V and 1 base from J, the junction contained 8 bases not matched to a gene. The CDR3 has 16 amino acids. In germline, CDR1 is DFQATT, CDR2 SNEGSKA (reference sequence). Written as DNA, the CDR3 is TGCAGTGCTCGACCTGGGACTAGCGAGTCCTACAATGAGCAGTTCTTC. It is translated as CSARPGTSESYNEQFF.

V and J are TRBV5-1 and TRBJ1-1; 8 bases fit TRBD1. The germline V gene encodes CDR1 SGHRS and CDR2 YFSETQ. The V gene end was trimmed by 5 bases and the J gene end by 1 base; junction bases not matched to a gene: 4. This CDR3 is built from 14 residues. In DNA, the CDR3 is TGCGCCAGCAGGGTTGACAGGGGGAACACTGAAGCTTTCTTT. Amino acids: CASRVDRGNTEAFF.

The chain uses TRBV28 and TRBJ2-7; no reliable D call. The germline V and J ends were trimmed by 5 bases and 4 bases, with 18 bases remaining between them. This CDR3 comprises 15 residues. CDR1 MDHEN and CDR2 SYDVKM come from the germline V gene. The CDR3 sequence: CASSPWQSVQYEQYF. CDR3 sequence (DNA): TGTGCCAGCAGTCCCTGGCAGTCGGTTCAATACGAGCAGTACTTC.

This clonotype was observed a few times. This sequence joins TRBV25-1 and TRBJ2-7; either TRBD1 or TRBD2 may supply D (5 bases each). Trimming removed 1 base at V and 7 bases at J, with 14 bases between. The germline gives CDR1 MGHDK, CDR2 SYGVNS. The CDR3 totals 14 residues. The CDR3 protein is CASSELGASFEQYF. Written as DNA, the CDR3 is TGTGCCAGCAGTGAATTAGGGGCTAGCTTTGAGCAGTACTTC.

The chain is built from TRBV7-2 and TRBJ1-6; tentatively, D is TRBD1 (5 bases). V was cut by 0 bases and J by 14 bases, with 20 bases left in between. The CDR3 covers 16 residues. Germline lookup yields CDR1 SGHTA and CDR2 FQGNSA. The CDR3 DNA follows: TGTGCCAGCAGCTTAGCCTTTGGGGGTTCGGCACAGGCCCTCCACTTT. Translated: CASSLAFGGSAQALHF.

The chain combines TRBV2 with TRBJ1-4, with 10 bases aligning to TRBD1. The junction had 8 bases not matched to a gene; V was cut back by 8 bases and J by 8 bases. The CDR3 extends over 14 amino acids. Germline lookup yields CDR1 SNHLY and CDR2 FYNNEI. CDR3 DNA sequence: TGTGCCAGCCGCTGGGACAGGGGATGGGAAAAACTGTTTTTT. Translation: CASRWDRGWEKLFF.

This clonotype was picked up a small number of times. The V and J genes are TRBV4-1 and TRBJ2-5, with a weak D call TRBD1 (5 bases). The end of the DNA fits TRBJ2-7 better, so the J call may be wrong. Per germline, CDR1 MGHRA and CDR2 YSYEKL. This CDR3 region has 19 residues. The CDR3 nucleotides are TGCGCCAGCAGCCACGTACTACCACCCAAGACAGCCAGCTCCTACGAGCAGTACTTC. Protein: CASSHVLPPKTASSYEQYF.

The chain couples TRBV10-1 to TRBJ2-3; 11 nucleotides line up with TRBD2. The germline V gene has CDR1 WNHNN and CDR2 SYGVQD (reference sequence). CDR3 length: 17 residues. Losses at the gene ends were 0 bases for V and 3 bases for J; bases not matched to a gene: 5. CDR3 sequence reads: CASSESTSGAMTDTQYF. The CDR3 DNA is TGCGCCAGCAGTGAGTCGACTAGCGGGGCGATGACAGATACGCAGTATTTT.

This clonotype was recorded a few times. V is TRBV14 and J is TRBJ2-1; D ambiguous. The CDR3 length is 13 residues. The germline V and J ends were trimmed by 6 bases and 2 bases, with 8 bases remaining between them. Germline assignment: CDR1 SGHDN and CDR2 FVKESK. In DNA, the CDR3 is TGTGCCAGCAGTAAACAGACCTACAATGAGCAGTTCTTC. Translating gives CASSKQTYNEQFF.

The gene calls are TRBV4-2 and TRBJ2-1; 7 nucleotides align to TRBD2. Unmatched junction bases numbered 5, after V lost 6 bases and J lost 3 bases. The CDR3 length is 14 residues. In germline, CDR1 is LGHNA, CDR2 YNFKEQ. The CDR3 is CASSGGGYYNEQFF. Written as DNA, the CDR3 is TGTGCCAGCAGTGGGGGGGGATACTACAATGAGCAGTTCTTC.

This clonotype was observed once. The genes are TRBV6-5 and TRBJ1-2, with D hard to call. The germline CDR1 and CDR2 sequences are MNHEY and SVGAGI. V was pared by 2 bases and J by 9 bases, with 7 bases between. This CDR3 contains 11 residues. The CDR3 spells CASSYRGSYTF. In nucleotides, the CDR3 is TGTGCCAGCAGTTACAGAGGTAGCTACACCTTC.

The V gene is TRBV10-3, the J gene TRBJ2-5; 13 nucleotides align to TRBD2. Per germline, CDR1 ENHRY and CDR2 SYGVKD. J gave up 7 bases and V 6 bases, and 8 bases lay outside the gene matches. CDR3 size: 15 residues. CDR3 in amino acids: CAISLLAGGPGTQYF. The CDR3 DNA follows: TGTGCCATCAGCCTACTAGCGGGGGGGCCTGGGACCCAGTACTTC.

The rearrangement uses TRBV20-1 and TRBJ2-3, with 7 bases lining up with TRBD2. The germline gives CDR1 DFQATT, CDR2 SNEGSKA (reference sequence). V dropped 6 bases and J dropped 5; count of bases not matched to a gene: 11. This CDR3 spans 14 amino acids. CDR3 coding DNA: TGCAGTGCAAGACGTCGGGGGGAGGAAGATACGCAGTATTTT. Translation gives CSARRRGEEDTQYF.

The sample holds many counts of this clonotype. One junction end disagrees with the germline gene, perhaps due to a read error. The J gene is TRBJ2-3, the V gene TRBV5-1, with D hard to call. The CDR3 has 12 residues. Germline lookup yields CDR1 SGHRS and CDR2 YFSETQ. CDR3 sequence: CASSFNTDTQYF. The CDR3 DNA reads TGTGCCAGCAGTTTCAACACAGATACGCAGTATTTT.

This chain links TRBV7-6 with TRBJ1-2; 9 positions agree with TRBD1. The CDR3 has 14 amino acids. Trimming cost V 6 bases and J 8 bases; bases outside gene matches: 10. Germline V gene data show CDR1 as SGHVS and CDR2 as FNYEAQ. CDR3 sequence (DNA): TGTGCCAGCAGAGGGGACAGGGAGGGGCCAGGCTACACCTTC. Protein product: CASRGDREGPGYTF.

CDR3 residues: CASSPWTSGGAKRAGELFF. The CDR3 DNA reads as TGTGCCAGCAGTCCCTGGACTAGCGGGGGGGCCAAGCGTGCCGGGGAGCTGTTTTTT. The chain is built from TRBV12-3 or TRBV12-4 and TRBJ2-2; 15 bases are shared with TRBD2. The V and J ends lost 5 bases and 6 bases, in that order; junction bases with no gene match: 13. This CDR3 is 19 amino acids long.

This sequence joins TRBV4-2 and TRBJ2-1; 10 positions agree with TRBD2. The germline V gene encodes CDR1 LGHNA and CDR2 YNFKEQ. This CDR3 contains 18 residues. J gave up 2 bases and V 0 bases, and 7 bases lay outside the gene matches. The CDR3 DNA sequence: TGTGCCAGCAGCCAAGATCCCCTAAGCGGGGGGGCCTACAATGAGCAGTTCTTC. Amino acid sequence: CASSQDPLSGGAYNEQFF.

This clonotype showed up just a few times. CDR3 coding DNA: TGCGCCAGCAGCCCTCGGGGAGAGGGCCGGGAGACCCAGTACTTC. Translating gives CASSPRGEGRETQYF. The rearrangement joins TRBV4-1 to TRBJ2-5, with D tentatively TRBD2 (5 bases). The CDR3 length is 15 residues. The germline V gene has CDR1 MGHRA and CDR2 YSYEKL. The V end was cut by 4 bases, the J end by 5 bases, with 17 bases between.

This clonotype was observed a few times. The chain joins TRBV30 to TRBJ2-5, with a possible D match to TRBD1 (6 bases). Germline CDR1 GTSNPN, CDR2 SVGIG (reference sequence). This CDR3 contains 13 residues. The V end lost 0 bases, the J end lost 4 bases, and 9 bases lay between the germline ends. This CDR3 is CAWSVGGIETQYF. Here the CDR3 DNA reads TGTGCCTGGAGTGTAGGGGGTATAGAGACCCAGTACTTC. Supplemented by reference TRBV30 and TRBJ2-5, the full variable domain reads SQTIHQWPATLVQPVGSPLSLECTVEGTSNPNLYWYRQAAGRGLQLLFYSVGIGQISSEVPQNLSASRPQDRQFILSSKKLLLSDSGFYLCAWSVGGIETQYFGPGTRLLVL.

This chain links TRBV11-1 with TRBJ1-1; 8 positions match TRBD1. This CDR3 spans 14 amino acids. With V trimmed by 7 bases and J by 4 bases, 8 bases remained unmatched. Germline CDR1 is SGHAT and CDR2 is FQDESV (reference sequence). CDR3 amino acids: CASILRGRGTEAFF. The CDR3 DNA reads as TGTGCCAGCATCCTCAGGGGGCGCGGCACTGAAGCTTTCTTT.

This clonotype was observed a handful of times. The V call is TRBV12-3 or TRBV12-4, the J call TRBJ2-1; D may be TRBD1 (5 bases). The CDR3 loop spans 13 amino acids. V shed 4 bases and J shed 9 bases, with 13 bases lying between them. The DNA of the CDR3 is TGTGCCAGCAGTTCGACAGCGAGAGGTGAGCAGTTCTTC. It is translated as CASSSTARGEQFF.